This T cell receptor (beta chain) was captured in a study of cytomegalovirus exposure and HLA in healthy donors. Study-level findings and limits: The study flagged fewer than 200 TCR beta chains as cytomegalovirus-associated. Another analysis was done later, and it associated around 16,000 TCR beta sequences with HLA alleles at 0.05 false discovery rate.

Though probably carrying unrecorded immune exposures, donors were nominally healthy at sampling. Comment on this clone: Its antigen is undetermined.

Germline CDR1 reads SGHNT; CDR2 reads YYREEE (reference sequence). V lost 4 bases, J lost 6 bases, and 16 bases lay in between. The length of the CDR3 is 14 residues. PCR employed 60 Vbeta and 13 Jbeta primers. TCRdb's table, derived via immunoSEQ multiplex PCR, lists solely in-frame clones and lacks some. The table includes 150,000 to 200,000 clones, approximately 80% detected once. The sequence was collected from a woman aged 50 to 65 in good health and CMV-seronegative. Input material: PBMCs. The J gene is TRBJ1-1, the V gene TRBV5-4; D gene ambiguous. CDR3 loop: CASSRNRGEPEAFF. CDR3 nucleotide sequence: TGTGCCAGCAGCCGTAACCGTGGGGAGCCTGAAGCTTTCTTT.